This T cell receptor beta chain was captured by sequencing in a study of blood T cell repertoires in COVID-19. Turning to the study itself: COVID-19 samples, acute and convalescent, were from the United States, Italy and Spain. From T cells, B-cell-depleted T cells, or PBMCs came the material, which was cDNA or gDNA.

Per the original methods: Reference gene primer amplification gave nucleated cell count estimates. The data were produced by immunoSEQ multiplex PCR, yet TCRdb's version contains in-frame clones alone and is incomplete. D and trimming come from the DNA, and the V and J calls and clone size come from that table. Found here are about 210,000 clones, roughly nine tenths of them singletons; the top ten hold more than 0.95%. Sample: peripheral blood. The TCR sequence derives from a young man with acute or convalescent COVID-19.

CDR3 residues: CASSAGGWGKNIQYF. CDR3 DNA: TGTGCCAGCAGCGCGGGGGGATGGGGCAAAAACATTCAGTACTTC. V gene TRBV9 combines with J gene TRBJ2-4, with 7 positions matching TRBD2. This CDR3 region has 15 residues. V trimming: 3 bases; J trimming: 3 bases; junction bases outside the gene matches: 6. Germline-derived CDR1 and CDR2 are SGDLS and YYNGEE. Full variable domain (missing parts from reference TRBV9 and TRBJ2-4): DSGVTQTPKHLITATGQRVTLRCSPRSGDLSVYWYQQSLDQGLQFLIQYYNGEERAKGNILERFSAQQFPDLHSELNLSSLELGDSALYFCASSAGGWGKNIQYFGAGTRLSVL.